Presented here are 6 T cell receptor beta chains from one specimen sequenced in a study of T cell repertoires in cytomegalovirus infection. TCRdb re-called the reads through MiXCR, storing one row per CDR3 protein. The sample includes about 180,000 distinct CDR3 sequences, 15% to 20% seen only once; the top ten take 20% to 25%. The sequenced sample consisted of CD8+ T cells from PBMCs. The origin of the receptors is a human donor in good health (CMV status not recorded). Some clones in this sample may be carry-over from other donors' samples.

The sample holds a few counts of this clonotype. Here the CDR3 DNA reads TGCGCCAGCAGCCAACGGGGGACTTCCTATGGCTACACCTTC. This translates into CASSQRGTSYGYTF. This chain joins TRBV4-1 and TRBJ1-2, with a tentative D call TRBD1 (5 bases). The CDR3 covers 14 residues. Trimming took 2 bases from V and 4 from J, leaving 11 bases between them. CDR1 and CDR2 from the germline V gene are MGHRA and YSYEKL.

The rearrangement joins TRBV6-5 to TRBJ2-1; 7 bases match TRBD1. The CDR3 sequence is 15 residues long. J was trimmed by 3 bases and V by 6 bases; bases with no gene match: 8. The germline V gene encodes CDR1 MNHEY and CDR2 SVGAGI. CDR3: CASSLPQGDYNEQFF. CDR3 in DNA: TGTGCCAGCAGCCTACCCCAGGGGGACTACAATGAGCAGTTCTTC.

The chain couples TRBV7-8 to TRBJ2-7, with TRBD1 identical over 7 bases. V shed 5 bases, J shed 2 bases, and the junction held 12 bases outside the gene matches. CDR3 size: 16 residues. Germline V gene sequence: CDR1 SGHVS, CDR2 FQNEAQ. The CDR3 region has the DNA TGTGCCAGCAGCGCAACGAGAACAGGGGTTACCTACGAGCAGTACTTC. It yields the protein CASSATRTGVTYEQYF. The entire variable domain, with the rest obtained from reference TRBV7-8 and TRBJ2-7, is as follows: GAGVSQSPRYKVAKRGQDVALRCDPISGHVSLFWYQQALGQGPEFLTYFQNEAQLDKSGLPSDRFFAERPEGSVSTLKIQRTQQEDSAVYLCASSATRTGVTYEQYFGPGTRLTVT.

This clonotype has a handful of counts. The V and J genes are TRBV11-2 and TRBJ2-7; D is perhaps TRBD2 (6 bases). The CDR3 runs to 15 residues. Germline V CDR1 and CDR2: SGHAT, FQNNGV. Trimming took off 1 base at V and 4 bases at J, with 14 bases between the two ends. The CDR3 loop reads CASSLASGGPYEQYF. CDR3 in DNA: TGTGCCAGCAGCTTAGCCTCCGGGGGACCTTACGAGCAGTACTTC.

This chain links TRBV9 with TRBJ1-2, with no clear D. This CDR3 has 14 residues. Germline loops: CDR1 SGDLS, CDR2 YYNGEE. V dropped 0 bases and J dropped 2 bases, with 8 bases sitting between them. This CDR3 reads CASSVGSLNYGYTF. CDR3 bases: TGTGCCAGCAGCGTAGGCAGTCTCAACTATGGCTACACCTTC.

This sequence joins TRBV6-5 and TRBJ2-2; D is uncertain. The length of the CDR3 is 12 residues. Trimming cost V 2 bases and J 5 bases, with 3 bases left between them. Germline CDR1 and CDR2: MNHEY and SVGAGI. CDR3 DNA: TGTGCCAGCAGTTACCGGACCGGGGAGCTGTTTTTT. As protein: CASSYRTGELFF.